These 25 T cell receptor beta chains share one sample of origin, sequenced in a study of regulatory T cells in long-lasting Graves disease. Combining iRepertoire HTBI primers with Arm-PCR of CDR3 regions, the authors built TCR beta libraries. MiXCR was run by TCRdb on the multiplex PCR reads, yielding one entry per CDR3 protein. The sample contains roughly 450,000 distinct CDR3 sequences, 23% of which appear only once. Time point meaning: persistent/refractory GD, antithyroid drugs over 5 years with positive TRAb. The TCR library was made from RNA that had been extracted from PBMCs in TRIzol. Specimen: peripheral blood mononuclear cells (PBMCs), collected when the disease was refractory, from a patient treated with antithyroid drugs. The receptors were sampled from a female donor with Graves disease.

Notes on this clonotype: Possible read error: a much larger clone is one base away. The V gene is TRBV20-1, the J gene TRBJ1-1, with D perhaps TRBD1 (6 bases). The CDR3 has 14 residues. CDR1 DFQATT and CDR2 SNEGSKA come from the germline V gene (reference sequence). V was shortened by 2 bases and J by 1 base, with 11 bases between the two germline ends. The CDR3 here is CSARKGGRNTEAFF. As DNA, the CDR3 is TGCAGTGCTAGAAAGGGGGGGCGGAACACTGAAGCTTTCTTT.

CDR3 coding DNA: TGTGCCTGGATCGAAGGGGGACGAGAGACCCAGTACTTC. Its protein product is CAWIEGGRETQYF. This chain joins TRBV30 and TRBJ2-5; possible D gene TRBD1, 6 bases. Germline CDR1 GTSNPN, CDR2 SVGIG (reference sequence). This CDR3 has 13 amino acids. Trimming cost V 4 bases and J 4 bases, with 13 bases left between them. The variable domain in full, with the rest retrieved from reference TRBV30 and TRBJ2-5, is SQTIHQWPATLVQPVGSPLSLECTVEGTSNPNLYWYRQAAGRGLQLLFYSVGIGQISSEVPQNLSASRPQDRQFILSSKKLLLSDSGFYLCAWIEGGRETQYFGPGTRLLVL.

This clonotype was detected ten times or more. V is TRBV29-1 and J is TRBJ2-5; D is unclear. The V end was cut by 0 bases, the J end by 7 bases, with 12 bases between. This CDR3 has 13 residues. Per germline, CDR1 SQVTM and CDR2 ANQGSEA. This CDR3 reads CSVEDFVSRTQYF. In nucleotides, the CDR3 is TGCAGCGTTGAAGATTTCGTGTCTCGGACCCAGTACTTC. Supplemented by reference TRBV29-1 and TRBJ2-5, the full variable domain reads SAVISQKPSRDICQRGTSLTIQCQVDSQVTMMFWYRQQPGQSLTLIATANQGSEATYESGFVIDKFPISRPNLTFSTLTVSNMSPEDSSIYLCSVEDFVSRTQYFGPGTRLLVL.

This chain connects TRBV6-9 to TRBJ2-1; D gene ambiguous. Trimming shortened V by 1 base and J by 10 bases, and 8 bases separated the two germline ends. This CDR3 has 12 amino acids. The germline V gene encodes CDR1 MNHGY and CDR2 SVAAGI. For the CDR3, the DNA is TGTGCCAGCAGTTATTTGGGCCGAGAGCAGTTCTTC. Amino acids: CASSYLGREQFF.

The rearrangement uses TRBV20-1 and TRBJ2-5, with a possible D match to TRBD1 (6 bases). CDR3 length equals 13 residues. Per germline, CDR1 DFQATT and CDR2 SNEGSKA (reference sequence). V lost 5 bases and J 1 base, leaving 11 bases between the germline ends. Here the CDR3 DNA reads TGCAGTGCTTCGGGACAAGTCCAAGAGACCCAGTACTTC. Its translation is CSASGQVQETQYF.

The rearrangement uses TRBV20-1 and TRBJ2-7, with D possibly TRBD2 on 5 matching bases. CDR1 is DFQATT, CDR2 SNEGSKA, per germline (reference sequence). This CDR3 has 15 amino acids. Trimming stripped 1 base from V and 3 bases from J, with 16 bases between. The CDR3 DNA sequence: TGCAGTGCTAGAGTTTCGAAGGTGGGAGACTACGAGCAGTACTTC. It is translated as CSARVSKVGDYEQYF.

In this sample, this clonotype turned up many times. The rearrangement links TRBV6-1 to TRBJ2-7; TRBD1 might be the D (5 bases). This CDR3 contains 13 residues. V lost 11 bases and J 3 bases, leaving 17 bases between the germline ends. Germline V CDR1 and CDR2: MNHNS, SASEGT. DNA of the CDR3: TGTGCCGGGCGTAGGGGAATTAACTACGAGCAGTACTTC. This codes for CAGRRGINYEQYF.

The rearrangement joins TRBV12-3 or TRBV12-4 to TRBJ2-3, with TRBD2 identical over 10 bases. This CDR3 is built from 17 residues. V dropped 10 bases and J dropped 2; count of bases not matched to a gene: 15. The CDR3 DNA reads TGTGCCACCTCACCCGCCCTAGCGGGAGTATACACAGATACGCAGTATTTT. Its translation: CATSPALAGVYTDTQYF.

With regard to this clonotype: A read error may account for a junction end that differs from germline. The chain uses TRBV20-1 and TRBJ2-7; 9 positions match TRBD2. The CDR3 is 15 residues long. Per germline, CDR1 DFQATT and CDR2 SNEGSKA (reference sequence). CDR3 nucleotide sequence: TGCAGTGCTAGTGACGGCGGGAGGGCCTCCGACGAGCAGTACTTC. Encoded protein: CSASDGGRASDEQYF.

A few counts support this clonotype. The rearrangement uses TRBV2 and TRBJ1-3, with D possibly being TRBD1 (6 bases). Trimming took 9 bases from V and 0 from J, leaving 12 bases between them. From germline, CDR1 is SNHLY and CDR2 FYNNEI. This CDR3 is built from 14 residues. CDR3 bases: TGTGCCAGTCGCCGGGACACCTCTGGAAACACCATATATTTT. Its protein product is CASRRDTSGNTIYF.

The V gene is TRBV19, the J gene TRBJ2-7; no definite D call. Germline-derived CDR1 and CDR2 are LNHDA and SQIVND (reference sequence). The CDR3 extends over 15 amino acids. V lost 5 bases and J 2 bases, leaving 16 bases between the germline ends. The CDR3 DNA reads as TGTGCCAGTAGTGCCCCGGGCAGGAGCCCCTACGAGCAGTACTTC. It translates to CASSAPGRSPYEQYF.

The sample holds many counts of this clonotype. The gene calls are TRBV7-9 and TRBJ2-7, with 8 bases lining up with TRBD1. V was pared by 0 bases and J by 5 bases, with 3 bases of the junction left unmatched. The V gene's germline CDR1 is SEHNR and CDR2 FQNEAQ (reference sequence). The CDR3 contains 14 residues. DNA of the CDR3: TGTGCCAGCAGCTTAGCGACAGGGGTCGACGAGCAGTACTTC. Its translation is CASSLATGVDEQYF.

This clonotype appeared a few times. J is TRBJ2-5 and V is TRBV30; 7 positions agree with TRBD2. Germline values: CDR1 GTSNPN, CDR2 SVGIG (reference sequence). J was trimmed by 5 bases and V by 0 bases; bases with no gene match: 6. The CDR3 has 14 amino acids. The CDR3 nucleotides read TGTGCCTGGAGTGTCGGGGCCGGGAGGGAGACCCAGTACTTC. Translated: CAWSVGAGRETQYF.

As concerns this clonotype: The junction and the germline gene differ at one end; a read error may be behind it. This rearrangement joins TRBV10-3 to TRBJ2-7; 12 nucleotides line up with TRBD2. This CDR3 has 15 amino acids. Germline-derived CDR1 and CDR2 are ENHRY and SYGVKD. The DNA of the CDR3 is TGTGCCAGCAGTGCTACTAGCGGGAGGTCCTACGAGCAGTACTTC. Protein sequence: CASSATSGRSYEQYF.

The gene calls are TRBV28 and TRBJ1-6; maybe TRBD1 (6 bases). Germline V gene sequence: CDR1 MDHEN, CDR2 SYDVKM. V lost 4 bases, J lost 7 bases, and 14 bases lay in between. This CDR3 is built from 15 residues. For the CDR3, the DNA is TGTGCCAGCAGTTGGGGGGCCGGCGAAAATTCACCCCTCCACTTT. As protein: CASSWGAGENSPLHF.

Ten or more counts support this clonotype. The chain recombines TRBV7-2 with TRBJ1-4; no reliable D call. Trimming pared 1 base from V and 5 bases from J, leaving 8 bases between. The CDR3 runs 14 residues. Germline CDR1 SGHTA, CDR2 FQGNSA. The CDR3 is CASSLGWANEKLFF. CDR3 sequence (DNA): TGTGCCAGCAGCTTAGGGTGGGCGAATGAAAAACTGTTTTTT.

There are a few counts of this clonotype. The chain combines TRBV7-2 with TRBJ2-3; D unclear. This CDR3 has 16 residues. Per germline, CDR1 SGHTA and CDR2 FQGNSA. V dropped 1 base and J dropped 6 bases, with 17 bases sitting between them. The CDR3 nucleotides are TGTGCCAGCAGCTTAGTACCTTCATCCGCCCGTGATACGCAGTATTTT. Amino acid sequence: CASSLVPSSARDTQYF.

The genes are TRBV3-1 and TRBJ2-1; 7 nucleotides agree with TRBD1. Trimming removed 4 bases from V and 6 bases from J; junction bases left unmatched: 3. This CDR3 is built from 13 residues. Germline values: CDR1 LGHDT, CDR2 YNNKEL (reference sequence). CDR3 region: CASSPRQGNEQFF. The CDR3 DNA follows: TGTGCCAGCAGCCCCCGACAGGGCAATGAGCAGTTCTTC.

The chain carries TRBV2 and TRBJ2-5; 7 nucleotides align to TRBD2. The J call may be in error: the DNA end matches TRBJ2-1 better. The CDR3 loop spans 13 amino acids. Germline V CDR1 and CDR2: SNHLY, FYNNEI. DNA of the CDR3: TGTGCCAGCAGTGAAGAAGCGGGAACTGAGCAGTTCTTC. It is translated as CASSEEAGTEQFF.

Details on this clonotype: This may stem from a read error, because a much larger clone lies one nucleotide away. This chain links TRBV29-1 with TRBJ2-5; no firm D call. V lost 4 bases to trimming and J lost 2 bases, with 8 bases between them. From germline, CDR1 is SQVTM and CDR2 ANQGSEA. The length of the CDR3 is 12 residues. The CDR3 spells CSVGPTQETQYF. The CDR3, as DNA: TGCAGCGTTGGCCCGACGCAAGAGACCCAGTACTTC.

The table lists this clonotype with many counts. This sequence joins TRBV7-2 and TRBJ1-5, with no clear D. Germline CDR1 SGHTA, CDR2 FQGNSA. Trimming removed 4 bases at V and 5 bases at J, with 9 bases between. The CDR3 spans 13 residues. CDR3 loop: CASSYLVDQPQHF. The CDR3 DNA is TGTGCCAGCAGCTACTTGGTTGATCAGCCCCAGCATTTT.

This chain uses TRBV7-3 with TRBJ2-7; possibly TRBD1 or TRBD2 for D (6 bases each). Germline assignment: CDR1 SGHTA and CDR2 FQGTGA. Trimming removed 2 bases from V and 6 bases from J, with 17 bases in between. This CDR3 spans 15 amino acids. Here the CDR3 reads CASSLQPWGAGEQYF. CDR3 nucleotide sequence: TGTGCCAGCAGCTTACAGCCGTGGGGGGCTGGCGAGCAGTACTTC.

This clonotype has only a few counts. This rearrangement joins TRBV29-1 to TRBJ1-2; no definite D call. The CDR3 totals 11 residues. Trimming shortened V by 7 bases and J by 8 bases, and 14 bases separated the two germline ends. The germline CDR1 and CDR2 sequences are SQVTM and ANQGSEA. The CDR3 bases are TGCAGCGCGGGAGCTTATCAAGGCTACACCTTC. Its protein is CSAGAYQGYTF.

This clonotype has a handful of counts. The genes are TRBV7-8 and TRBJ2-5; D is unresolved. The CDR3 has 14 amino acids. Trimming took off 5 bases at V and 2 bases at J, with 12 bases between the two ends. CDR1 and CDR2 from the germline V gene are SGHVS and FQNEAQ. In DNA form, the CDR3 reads TGTGCCAGCAGCCCCCTACAAGAACAAGAGACCCAGTACTTC. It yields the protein CASSPLQEQETQYF.

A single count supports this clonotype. Here the CDR3 reads CASSLGTGAYSYEQYF. CDR3 sequence (DNA): TGTGCCAGCAGCTTGGGGACGGGGGCCTACTCCTACGAGCAGTACTTC. The chain has TRBV5-4 and TRBJ2-7; D possibly uses TRBD1 or TRBD2 (6 bases each). Germline lookup yields CDR1 SGHNT and CDR2 YYREEE (reference sequence). The CDR3 is 16 residues long. Trimming cost V 0 bases and J 0 bases, with 13 bases left between them. Using reference TRBV5-4 and TRBJ2-7 for the parts outside the CDR3, the full variable domain is ETGVTQSPTHLIKTRGQQVTLRCSSQSGHNTVSWYQQALGQGPQFIFQYYREEENGRGNFPPRFSGLQFPNYSSELNVNALELDDSALYLCASSLGTGAYSYEQYFGPGTRLTVT.